Sequencing of this TCR beta chain was carried out in a study of blood T cell repertoires in COVID-19. Study-wide context: Whether acute or convalescent, the COVID-19 samples came from the United States, Italy and Spain.

The germline V and J ends were trimmed by 7 bases and 0 bases, with 10 bases remaining between them. CDR1 is LNHDA and CDR2 is SQIVND in the germline V gene (reference sequence). The CDR3 runs to 14 residues. Original methodology: Counts of nucleated cells, estimated from reference gene primer amplification, were obtained. Sequencing was performed with immunoSEQ multiplex PCR; in TCRdb, only in-frame clones are kept and a portion is missing. V, J and clone size are taken as reported in that table, and D and trimming were inferred from the DNA itself. The table records some 160,000 clones, 89% of them present only once.

The sequence derives from a man aged 60 to 75 with acute or convalescent COVID-19. The chain uses TRBV19 and TRBJ1-3; D gene ambiguous. The sequencing sample was made of peripheral blood. CDR3 DNA: TGTGCCAGTACCGCCCTGGCCTCTGGAAACACCATATATTTT. It translates to CASTALASGNTIYF. The whole variable domain, remainder taken from reference TRBV19 and TRBJ1-3, is DGGITQSPKYLFRKEGQNVTLSCEQNLNHDAMYWYRQDPGQGLRLIYYSQIVNDFQKGDIAEGYSVSREKKESFPLTVTSAQKNPTAFYLCASTALASGNTIYFGEGSWLTVV.